This entry features one T cell receptor beta chain sequence. This table comes from immunoSEQ multiplex PCR, and its TCRdb copy is limited to in-frame clones, with some not included. The data contain around 75,000 clones, roughly 91% of them singletons. The data stem from a study of blood T cell repertoires in COVID-19. For the study at large: COVID-19 samples, acute and convalescent, were from the United States, Italy and Spain.

This CDR3 has 16 residues. From germline, CDR1 is SGHAT and CDR2 FQNNGV. Trimming removed 5 bases at V and 7 bases at J, with 20 bases between. The rearrangement links TRBV11-2 to TRBJ2-2, with D perhaps matching TRBD2 (6 bases). Sequencing was performed on peripheral blood. The receptor comes from a human donor in a cohort sampled during active COVID-19. CDR3: CASSPSTGRRGGELFF. In DNA form, the CDR3 reads TGTGCCAGCAGCCCCTCCACCGGGAGAAGGGGCGGGGAGCTGTTTTTT.